The clone carrying this T cell receptor (beta chain) was seen a handful of times. From blood CD8+ and CD4+ T cells, the TCR beta chain was sequenced. This sample is part of a study of CD8 T cells in Susac syndrome. Study-level information: Susac syndrome patients were untreated, on corticosteroids with some adding intravenous immunoglobulin, or on intravenous immunoglobulin only.

Reverse transcription of about 0.45 to 1 ug RNA was performed with random hexamers. TCRdb passed the immunoSEQ multiplex PCR reads through MiXCR, listing each CDR3 protein once. This table has roughly 250,000 distinct CDR3 sequences, 90% to 96% appearing once. Trimming took off 4 bases at V and 0 bases at J, with 12 bases between the two ends. The CDR3 is 15 amino acids. Germline V lookup: CDR1 MDHEN, CDR2 SYDVKM. Material for sequencing was CD4+ T cells from PBMCs. The V call is TRBV28, the J call TRBJ1-2, with TRBD1 as a possible D gene (6 bases). The receptor was derived from a human donor with Susac syndrome. CDR3 region: CASSSTGRANYGYTF. CDR3 bases: TGTGCCAGCAGTTCTACAGGGAGGGCTAACTATGGCTACACCTTC.